This T cell receptor beta chain comes out of a study of OX40 agonist ivuxolimab in advanced cancers. About the research overall: Dosing consisted of intravenous ivuxolimab at 0.01 to 10 mg/kg every 2 weeks. Three patients had partial responses: one hepatocellular carcinoma, two cutaneous melanoma. Study-wide results and limits: Expanded peripheral T-cell antigen specificity went undetermined. Some patients without response likewise showed low normalized clonal expansion.

CDR1 is SGHNT, CDR2 YYREEE, per germline (reference sequence). The CDR3 spans 15 residues. J lost 5 bases, V lost 3 bases, and 10 bases had no gene match. A note on this clone: Its antigen is currently unknown.

Profiled with immunoSEQ multiplex PCR; TCRdb holds only in-frame clones, not every one. Counted here are under 140,000 clones, 89% occurring once; the ten biggest clones make up about 0.3%. Sequencing used CD4+ or CD8+ T cells sorted from blood, obtained in a trial of the OX40 agonist ivuxolimab. The TCR originated in an adult with an advanced solid tumor such as melanoma, head and neck, liver or kidney cancer. The chain joins TRBV5-4 to TRBJ1-1; 7 bases align to TRBD1. This CDR3 reads CASSSPRGAGTEAFF. The CDR3 nucleotides read TGTGCCAGCAGCTCACCCAGGGGGGCGGGAACTGAAGCTTTCTTT.